What follows is one T cell receptor beta chain and its context. The antigen is unknown. This sample was included in a study of T cell responses to AZD1222 COVID-19 vaccine. Notes on the study in general: In a largely white British group with more females than males, clonal diversity was possibly underestimated.

Repertoires were generated with immunoSEQ multiplex PCR, while TCRdb's copy carries only in-frame clones and drops some. The table records 70,000 to 90,000 clones, roughly nine tenths of them present only once. CDR3 length equals 15 residues. V was shortened by 5 bases and J by 0 bases, with 11 bases between the two germline ends. Germline CDR1 and CDR2: MNHEY and SVGAGI. The clonotype was recovered from an adult in good health. The chain recombines TRBV6-5 with TRBJ2-1; D unresolved. The sequenced sample was peripheral blood, obtained on day 0 of AZD1222 vaccination. The CDR3 loop is CASSRPISSYNEQFF. In nucleotides, the CDR3 is TGTGCCAGCAGTCGTCCGATTAGCTCCTACAATGAGCAGTTCTTC.